These 18 T cell receptor beta chains were sequenced from one sample in a study of regulatory T cells in long-lasting Graves disease. According to the study, TCR beta libraries were built with iRepertoire HTBI primers and CDR3-region Arm-PCR. One entry per CDR3 protein results from TCRdb running MiXCR on the multiplex PCR reads. The sample holds 650,000 to 850,000 distinct CDR3 sequences; 25% to 35% are singletons and the top ten take around 40%. The sample's time point: persistent/refractory GD, antithyroid drugs over 5 years with positive TRAb. Construction of the TCR library relied on RNA isolated from PBMCs. Sequenced material: peripheral blood mononuclear cells (PBMCs), taken when the disease was refractory, from a patient treated with antithyroid drugs. The receptors were sampled from a female donor with Graves disease.

The table lists this clonotype with a few counts. The J gene is TRBJ1-4, the V gene TRBV10-3; TRBD1 agrees at 9 bases. This CDR3 comprises 15 residues. The V segment lost 6 bases and the J segment 7 bases; nucleotides outside the gene matches: 9. Germline CDR1 ENHRY, CDR2 SYGVKD. The CDR3 sequence: CAISARQGEGEKLFF. Here the CDR3 DNA reads TGTGCCATCAGCGCCCGACAGGGGGAAGGTGAAAAACTGTTTTTT.

In its sample, this clonotype was seen a few times. CDR3 nucleotide sequence: TGTGCCAGCAGCTTAAGCGCCAACAACTATGGCTACACCTTC. It translates to CASSLSANNYGYTF. The gene calls are TRBV11-2 and TRBJ1-2; D is unresolved. The CDR3 length is 14 residues. V lost 2 bases, J lost 2 bases, and 9 bases lay in between. Looked up from germline, CDR1 is SGHAT and CDR2 is FQNNGV. Based on the CDR3 plus reference TRBV11-2 and TRBJ1-2, the full variable domain is EAGVAQSPRYKIIEKRQSVAFWCNPISGHATLYWYQQILGQGPKLLIQFQNNGVVDDSQLPKDRFSAERLKGVDSTLKIQPAKLEDSAVYLCASSLSANNYGYTFGSGTRLTVV.

This clonotype was seen repeatedly, ten times or more. V usage is TRBV6-1 and J usage is TRBJ2-5, with 8 nucleotides matching TRBD1. The V gene's germline CDR1 is MNHNS and CDR2 SASEGT. V trimming: 6 bases; J trimming: 5 bases; junction bases outside the gene matches: 14. This CDR3 region has 16 residues. In DNA, the CDR3 is TGTGCCAGCAGACATTCCTCGGACAGGGCCTCGGAGACCCAGTACTTC. Its translation: CASRHSSDRASETQYF.

In DNA, the CDR3 is TGTGCCAGCAGAAGGAAGGGCGATCAGCCCCAGCATTTT. This codes for CASRRKGDQPQHF. This chain connects TRBV5-5 to TRBJ1-5; no clear D gene. This CDR3 region has 13 residues. Trimming stripped 5 bases from V and 5 bases from J, with 11 bases between. Germline CDR1 SGHKS, CDR2 YYEKEE (reference sequence). Complete variable domain (other parts from reference TRBV5-5 and TRBJ1-5): DAGVTQSPTHLIKTRGQQVTLRCSPISGHKSVSWYQQVLGQGPQFIFQYYEKEERGRGNFPDRFSARQFPNYSSELNVNALLLGDSALYLCASRRKGDQPQHFGDGTRLSIL.

This clonotype was observed a few times. The chain has TRBV24-1 and TRBJ1-4; no clear D gene. The CDR3 is 13 residues long. V lost 7 bases and J 3 bases, leaving 8 bases between the germline ends. In germline, CDR1 is KGHDR, CDR2 SFDVKD. The DNA of the CDR3 is TGTGCCACCAGCGATCCGCCTAATGAAAAACTGTTTTTT. Protein product: CATSDPPNEKLFF.

This clonotype was recorded many times. This chain connects TRBV15 to TRBJ1-1, with 7 nucleotides matching TRBD1. CDR3 length: 16 amino acids. CDR1 is LNHNV, CDR2 YYDKDF, per germline (reference sequence). V shed 1 base and J 0 bases; nucleotides not matched to a gene: 5. CDR3 residues: CATSRGLQGLNTEAFF. In DNA form, the CDR3 reads TGTGCCACCAGCAGAGGCCTACAGGGGTTGAACACTGAAGCTTTCTTT.

The chain has TRBV18 and TRBJ1-5, with TRBD1 matching 8 bases. V lost 0 bases, J lost 3 bases, and 4 bases stayed unmatched. The CDR3 is 16 amino acids. The germline V gene has CDR1 KGHSH and CDR2 LQKENI. The CDR3 spells CASSPPGQENNQPQHF. The CDR3 DNA is TGTGCCAGCTCACCACCGGGACAGGAAAACAATCAGCCCCAGCATTTT.

This clonotype has just a few counts. The V gene is TRBV27, the J gene TRBJ1-1; 7 nucleotides match TRBD1. V trimming: 3 bases; J trimming: 0 bases; junction bases outside the gene matches: 4. CDR3 length: 15 amino acids. From germline, CDR1 is MNHEY and CDR2 SMNVEV (reference sequence). The CDR3, as DNA: TGTGCCAGCAGTTTCGGACAGGCCTTGAACACTGAAGCTTTCTTT. Protein product: CASSFGQALNTEAFF.

V is TRBV10-3 and J is TRBJ1-5; possibly TRBD1 for D (5 bases). Between the trimmed V and J ends, which lost 6 bases and 4 bases, there was a span of 10 bases. The CDR3 extends over 13 amino acids. Germline assignment: CDR1 ENHRY and CDR2 SYGVKD. The CDR3 DNA reads TGTGCCATCAGCTCAACAGGAAATCAGCCCCAGCATTTT. Translated, it gives CAISSTGNQPQHF.

This chain connects TRBV2 to TRBJ1-5, with 10 bases that match TRBD1. The CDR3 is 15 residues long. The ends lost 6 bases at V and 7 bases at J; junction bases unmatched: 9. Germline values: CDR1 SNHLY, CDR2 FYNNEI. CDR3 region: CASRRRQGANQPQHF. CDR3 nucleotide sequence: TGTGCCAGCAGGCGACGACAGGGGGCAAACCAGCCCCAGCATTTT.

This clonotype showed up just a few times. This may come from a read error, since a much larger clone is one base off. The J gene is TRBJ2-5, the V gene TRBV27, with D uncertain. The length of the CDR3 is 14 residues. V lost 0 bases and J 0 bases, leaving 5 bases between the germline ends. In germline, CDR1 is MNHEY, CDR2 SMNVEV (reference sequence). CDR3 amino acids: CASSLSAYQETQYF. Here the CDR3 DNA reads TGTGCCAGCAGTTTATCCGCGTACCAAGAGACCCAGTACTTC.

This clonotype has only one observation. CDR3 nucleotide sequence: TGTGCCAGCAGGGCCCGGGCCCTACTCTATAATTCACCCCTCCACTTT. This encodes CASRARALLYNSPLHF. V gene TRBV6-1 combines with J gene TRBJ1-6; D is undetermined. This CDR3 has 16 amino acids. V was shortened by 6 bases and J by 3 bases, with 15 bases between the two germline ends. Germline V gene lookup returns CDR1 MNHNS and CDR2 SASEGT.

The chain uses TRBV5-1 and TRBJ1-3; unclear D gene. The germline V gene has CDR1 SGHRS and CDR2 YFSETQ. This CDR3 is 14 amino acids long. The V end lost 1 base, the J end lost 4 bases, and 9 bases lay between the germline ends. The chain's CDR3 is CASSLMGFGNTIYF. The CDR3 DNA is TGCGCCAGCAGCTTGATGGGATTCGGAAACACCATATATTTT. Combining the CDR3 with reference TRBV5-1 and TRBJ1-3 gives the whole variable domain KAGVTQTPRYLIKTRGQQVTLSCSPISGHRSVSWYQQTPGQGLQFLFEYFSETQRNKGNFPGRFSGRQFSNSRSEMNVSTLELGDSALYLCASSLMGFGNTIYFGEGSWLTVV.

The sample holds many counts of this clonotype. The rearrangement uses TRBV28 and TRBJ1-1; the D gene is possibly TRBD1 (6 bases). V was trimmed by 6 bases and J by 7 bases, leaving 6 bases between them. The CDR3 has 10 amino acids. Germline V gene lookup returns CDR1 MDHEN and CDR2 SYDVKM. This CDR3 reads CASRDSEAFF. The CDR3 DNA sequence: TGTGCCAGCAGGGACAGTGAAGCTTTCTTT.

The chain has TRBV24-1 and TRBJ2-7, with D possibly called TRBD1 or TRBD2 (5 bases each). Germline CDR1 and CDR2: KGHDR and SFDVKD. The length of the CDR3 is 14 residues. Trimming removed 4 bases from V and 5 bases from J, with 14 bases in between. The CDR3 coding sequence is TGTGCCACCAGTGACCCCGGGACCTCTAACGAGCAGTACTTC. This translates into CATSDPGTSNEQYF.

This clonotype has at least ten counts. The chain links TRBV13 to TRBJ2-7; the match to TRBD2 covers 11 bases. J was trimmed by 3 bases and V by 5 bases; bases with no gene match: 9. The length of the CDR3 is 16 residues. CDR1 PRHDT and CDR2 FYEKMQ come from the germline V gene (reference sequence). CDR3 sequence reads: CASSVDGGLADYEQYF. The CDR3 region has the DNA TGTGCCAGCAGCGTAGACGGGGGACTAGCGGACTACGAGCAGTACTTC.

The CDR3 loop reads CSARDQNQPQHF. The CDR3 DNA reads TGCAGTGCTAGAGATCAGAATCAGCCCCAGCATTTT. The V gene is TRBV20-1, the J gene TRBJ1-5; D remains ambiguous. V shed 0 bases and J shed 4 bases, with 4 bases lying between them. This CDR3 contains 12 residues. From germline, CDR1 is DFQATT and CDR2 SNEGSKA (reference sequence).

The gene calls are TRBV7-9 and TRBJ2-2, with D perhaps matching TRBD2 (6 bases). Per the germline V gene, CDR1 is SEHNR and CDR2 is FQNEAQ (reference sequence). There are 16 residues in the CDR3. The V end was cut by 0 bases, the J end by 1 base, with 9 bases between. The CDR3 here is CASSLAKGLNTGELFF. CDR3 nucleotide sequence: TGTGCCAGCAGCTTAGCTAAGGGACTGAACACCGGGGAGCTGTTTTTT.